This T cell receptor beta chain was found in a study of cytomegalovirus exposure and HLA in healthy donors (dated by TCRdb to about 2017). About the full investigation: In an earlier analysis of around 540 of the donors, approximately 300 Gb of sequence data and 117 million unique TCR beta sequences from 180 million or so T cells were reported. An early release covering over 500 HLA-typed donors comprised 250 to 350 gigabases of sequencing data and 65 million to 100 million unique TCR sequences. Of the approximately 400 genotyped donors, 81% were placed in the genetic ancestry cluster associated with self-reported Caucasian donors. The aim of the study was to test whether cataloging public T cell receptors could identify signatures of past pathogen exposure. Using immunosequencing, the study profiled T cell repertoires from 550 to 750 subjects and related those repertoires to cytomegalovirus serostatus. In addition to the first cohort of 650 to 750 subjects, a separate validation cohort of over 90 different subjects was used. To predict cytomegalovirus infection status, the study combined high-throughput TCR immunosequencing, statistical association of individual TCRs with disease status, and machine learning. A later analysis re-examined previously published TCR beta repertoires from more than 600 donors and added high-resolution HLA genotyping to investigate patterns of TCR occurrence. Rather than drawing on any new phenotypic data, the later analysis identified candidate immune exposures from TCR beta sequences and the way those sequences occurred across donors. In an earlier analysis of several hundred of the donors, high-throughput TCR beta sequencing was used to judge whether each TCR beta V gene segment behaved as functional or pseudogenic. Donor age, sex, ethnicity and CMV serostatus were compiled together with the repertoire data. Genome-wide SNP genotypes for about three fifths of the roughly 670 donors were used in a later genetic analysis, which treated that subset as a discovery cohort. All discovery cohort repertoires had been generated using a single sequencing platform. HLA typing covered class I and class II loci at four-digit resolution. The number of donors typed differed by locus, with roughly 629-640 for A, B, C, DRB1 and DQB1, around 500 for DQA1, about 610 for DPA1, and around 450 for DPB1. Because of strong linkage in the cohort, a handful of DR-DQ haplotypes were treated as single units for association and clustering. Across 398 genotyped donors of the cohort, an average of approximately 220,000 unique TCR beta nucleotide sequences per donor were sequenced, and roughly 20% of those sequences were non-productive.

Preparation of the library involved the immunoSEQ multiplex PCR assay. The multiplex PCR relied on a mix of 60 forward primers for TCR Vbeta segments and 13 reverse primers for TCR Jbeta segments. The CDR3 region of rearranged TCR beta genes was amplified from genomic DNA with a multiplex PCR assay. On the Illumina HiSeq System, the amplified TCR beta libraries were sequenced as 87-base-pair reads. On the study's bioinformatics: In a later analysis, around 80 million unique TCR beta chains were counted across the roughly 610 repertoires, and some 10 million of these chains were shared by at least two donors. Raw reads were error-corrected and collapsed into unique sequences with a nearest-neighbor algorithm that merged closely related sequences to remove PCR and sequencing errors. To assign V, D and J gene segments, CDR3 sequences were aligned to IMGT reference sequences. For a sequence to be retained, at least a six-nucleotide match to both a V gene segment and a J gene segment was required. Rearrangements were called productive when the CDR3 lacked stop codons and stayed in frame with V and J; all others were non-productive. CDR3 was defined according to IMGT convention as the region running from the second conserved V-encoded cysteine to the conserved J-encoded phenylalanine. The earlier analysis of approximately 590 of the donors excluded any sequence lacking an unambiguous match to a single V gene segment. In an earlier analysis of 450 to 700 of the donors, V segments were called functional above 56.7% productive rearrangements and were called segregating when the between-donor standard deviation exceeded 5%. A statistical classification framework was built to diagnose cytomegalovirus status from the catalog of TCR beta chain sequences. A later analysis assigned V and J genes by comparing TCR nucleotide sequences with IMGT/GENE-DB human TR gene sequences. Using the TCRdist pipeline, a later analysis assigned CDR3 sequences along with most-parsimonious VDJ recombination scenarios. In a later analysis, each TCR beta chain was defined by its CDR3 amino acid sequence together with its V-gene family, and reads lacking a unique V-gene family were excluded. To address suspected cross-contamination and a sequencing artifact, a later analysis removed over 500 highly shared, low-generation-probability nucleotide sequences. In a later analysis, a clonal expansion index was calculated for each public chain from normalized within-repertoire ranks of inferred template counts. Generation probabilities in a later analysis came from a VDJ recombination model fitted to out-of-frame rearrangements, and those results were checked against IGoR. Hypergeometric tests were used in a later analysis to score TCR-TCR, TCR-HLA and TCR-CMV co-occurrence, with a repertoire-size bias correction applied to the TCR pairs. In a later analysis, false discovery rates were estimated by permuting HLA or CMV assignments 20 times. A later analysis grouped co-occurring TCRs with DBSCAN, adding TCRdist sequence similarity when clustering within HLA-allele-positive subsets. For co-occurrence clustering, repertoires with fewer than 30,000 or more than 120,000 public chains were excluded, along with several repertoires with anomalous nucleotide sharing. The table was pulled from immuneACCESS by TCRdb, which kept in-frame rearrangements only. Such tables lose some clones; where checked, under half of the loss comes from unresolved V genes, and the rest has no known cause. V, J and clone size were drawn from that table, and D and trimming were deduced from the DNA. The sample table contains 120,000 to 150,000 clones; only one count was recorded for 60% to 85% of them. The top ten constitute about 13% of the sample.

The full study reports these points: Because some donors lacked HLA typing at each locus, the association tests relied only on the typed subset. According to a later analysis, TCR association rates differed among HLA loci, with DRB1 alleles showing the most associated TCRs and HLA-C alleles showing the fewest. The study listed 150 to 200 TCR beta chains as associated with cytomegalovirus. Correlated functional status among segregating V segments might reflect linkage disequilibrium, but an unknown experimental factor could not be ruled out. The authors suggested that the approach could potentially be generalized to other disease states and immunological phenotypes. Only TCR beta chains were sequenced in this cohort, and the absence of alpha or paired-chain data limited detectable features. In a later analysis, 16,951 TCR beta sequences were associated with specific HLA alleles at a false discovery rate of 0.05. A later genetic analysis associated a missense DCLRE1C variant with V-gene and J-gene trimming of TCR beta chains, and an independent cohort replicated the association. A few of the identified cytomegalovirus-associated TCR beta chains were confirmed in vitro to be specific for cytomegalovirus antigens. A later analysis found that HLA-associated TCR beta chains were more clonally expanded and had lower generation probabilities than equally common non-associated chains. Sequencing depth was assumed to be roughly uniform across donors in the presence/absence analyses, though that assumption may not hold. In an earlier analysis of about 600 of the donors, most TCR beta V segments appeared in productive rearrangements about 87% or about 30% of the time, broadly matching IMGT annotations. Most CMV-associated TCR beta chains appeared to be HLA-restricted in a later analysis, and the HLA associations seemed to be driven largely by CMV exposure. The sequencing pipeline was judged likely to have produced a cluster of highly shared sequence variants as a technical artifact. Compared with the 666-donor mean, donors in an Asian-associated ancestry cluster had fewer N-insertions in productive TCRs, according to a later genetic analysis. The 87-base-pair reads could not distinguish some IMGT-functional V segments, including TRBV6-2 and TRBV6-3, so those segments were excluded. Across donors, most TCR sequences were observed very rarely, whereas some public TCRs were present in many individuals. Several of the top co-occurrence clusters appeared to be linked to parvovirus B19, influenza, CMV and Epstein-Barr virus, according to a later analysis. Some 16 rarely observed V segments, including chromosome 9 orphons, were excluded from the earlier analysis of a few hundred of the donors because counts were too low. Strong co-occurrence of HLA alleles, especially DR and DQ, made assigning TCR associations to individual alleles difficult. CMV serostatus was the only immune exposure information available for the cohort. A further reported finding was that TCR beta sequences accurately predicted the HLA-A and HLA-B alleles for most subjects in the first cohort. The classifier was reported to diagnose cytomegalovirus status with high specificity and sensitivity in both the original and validation cohorts.

The cohort was made up of several hundred healthy bone marrow donors. At the time of sampling, all cohort members were nominally healthy, though unrecorded immune exposures were likely present. The donor tested CMV seropositive, placing the donor among the 289 seropositive members of the cohort. A peripheral blood sample was collected from each donor, and TCR beta sequencing was performed on peripheral blood mononuclear cells. Genomic DNA was extracted from the blood cell samples with the Qiagen DNeasy Blood Extraction Kit. V gives up 3 bases and J gives up 0 bases, and the segment between their germline ends measures 8 bases. Measured from the cysteine to the phenylalanine, the CDR3 is 14 residues long. Only CDR3 DNA remains: 42 bases, in frame from the first base. As concerns this clone: The specificity of this receptor is unknown. No per-base quality is available; no much larger clone lies one base away.

Sequenced input: PBMCs. This sequence originates from a man in his forties in good health and CMV-seropositive. In this chain, TRBV6-7 is recombined with TRBJ1-2; matching of 5 bases hints at TRBD1 as the D gene. TRBV6-7 is filed as an ORF, its function uncertain. The CDR3 corresponds to CASSYPQANYGYTF. In nucleotide form, the sequence is TGTGCCAGCAGTTATCCACAGGCTAACTATGGCTACACCTTC.